A single sample gave rise to the 8 T cell receptor beta chains below, sequenced in a study of blood T cell repertoires in COVID-19. Generated by immunoSEQ multiplex PCR, the TCRdb table keeps only in-frame clones and is missing some. The table shows approximately 140,000 clones, with less than 90% occurring only once. Specimen: PBMCs or T cells enriched from blood (not recorded which). The source is a woman in her forties or fifties who had recovered from COVID-19.

The gene calls are TRBV23-1 and TRBJ2-7, with no clear D. TRBV23-1 is an ORF for which the function is uncertain. V lost 4 bases to trimming and J lost 1 base, with 5 bases between them. The CDR3 is 12 residues long. The CDR3 protein is CASSLHSYEQYF. CDR3 coding DNA: TGCGCCAGCAGTCTCCATTCCTACGAGCAGTACTTC.

This clone has just a few counts. V and J are TRBV3-1 (or the pseudogene TRBV3-2) and TRBJ2-7, with 7 bases matching TRBD1. V dropped 4 bases and J dropped 7; count of bases not matched to a gene: 13. CDR1 and CDR2 from the germline V gene are LGHDT and YNNKEL (reference sequence). This CDR3 region has 15 residues. The CDR3 nucleotides are TGTGCCAGCAGCCCCACCCGAGACAGGGTCGAGGAGCAGTACTTC. Encoded protein: CASSPTRDRVEEQYF.

The V call is TRBV5-4, the J call TRBJ1-6; D gene unclear. V lost 0 bases and J 5 bases, leaving 9 bases between the germline ends. CDR3 length: 15 residues. CDR1 and CDR2 from the germline V gene are SGHNT and YYREEE (reference sequence). CDR3 sequence reads: CASSLANRDNSPLHF. CDR3 DNA: TGTGCCAGCAGCTTGGCCAATCGGGATAATTCACCCCTCCACTTT.

The chain has TRBV5-6 and TRBJ1-6; TRBD1 might be the D (6 bases). The V and J ends lost 3 bases and 3 bases respectively, with 16 bases between them. The CDR3 covers 17 residues. Germline V CDR1 and CDR2: SGHDT, YYEEEE. The CDR3 protein is CASSSTGSSRYNSPLHF. Written as DNA, the CDR3 is TGTGCCAGCAGCTCCACAGGGTCAAGTCGCTATAATTCACCCCTCCACTTT.

This chain links TRBV6-6 with TRBJ1-5; 7 bases are a match to TRBD1. From germline, CDR1 is MNHNY and CDR2 SVGAGI (reference sequence). With 6 bases clipped from V and 4 bases from J, the junction kept 9 bases outside the gene matches. This CDR3 has 15 amino acids. CDR3 sequence: CASRPIQGRNQPQHF. CDR3 DNA sequence: TGTGCCAGCAGACCGATACAGGGGCGGAATCAGCCCCAGCATTTT.

The chain recombines TRBV9 with TRBJ1-3; D perhaps matches TRBD1 (6 bases). The CDR3 consists of 16 residues. Germline V gene data show CDR1 as SGDLS and CDR2 as YYNGEE. Trimming cost V 4 bases and J 0 bases, with 14 bases left between them. The CDR3 is CASSPHGDNSGNTIYF. Written as DNA, the CDR3 is TGTGCCAGCAGCCCCCACGGGGACAACTCTGGAAACACCATATATTTT.

The V gene is TRBV6-5, the J gene TRBJ1-2; no definite D call. Germline V CDR1 and CDR2: MNHEY, SVGAGI. Trimming left V 7 bases short and J 5 bases short, with 11 bases between. The CDR3 has 12 residues. The chain's CDR3 is CASTAGRYGYTF. CDR3 nucleotides: TGTGCCAGCACCGCCGGGAGATATGGCTACACCTTC.

V is TRBV7-9 and J is TRBJ2-5, with 9 bases fitting TRBD2. The CDR3 sequence is 16 residues long. The germline CDR1 and CDR2 sequences are SEHNR and FQNEAQ (reference sequence). V was pared by 2 bases and J by 1 base, with 5 bases of the junction left unmatched. CDR3 in amino acids: CASSLFGRGGQETQYF. CDR3 in DNA: TGTGCCAGCAGCTTATTCGGGCGGGGGGGCCAAGAGACCCAGTACTTC.